In its sample, the clone carrying this TCR beta chain was seen a few times. This sample was taken from a study of T cell responses to AZD1222 COVID-19 vaccine. Profiled with immunoSEQ multiplex PCR; TCRdb holds only in-frame clones, not every one. The sample has some 150,000 clones; around 86% are singletons. The sequence came from an adult in good health. Source: peripheral blood, taken on day 0 of MenACWY control vaccination.

CDR3 coding DNA: TGTGCCACCAGGGACTCCCTAGGGAATGAGCAGTTCTTC. Translated, it gives CATRDSLGNEQFF. The chain combines TRBV24-1 with TRBJ2-1; D possibly corresponds to TRBD2 (5 bases). Trimming pared 7 bases from V and 7 bases from J, leaving 13 bases between. The CDR3 consists of 13 residues. Germline V lookup: CDR1 KGHDR, CDR2 SFDVKD.